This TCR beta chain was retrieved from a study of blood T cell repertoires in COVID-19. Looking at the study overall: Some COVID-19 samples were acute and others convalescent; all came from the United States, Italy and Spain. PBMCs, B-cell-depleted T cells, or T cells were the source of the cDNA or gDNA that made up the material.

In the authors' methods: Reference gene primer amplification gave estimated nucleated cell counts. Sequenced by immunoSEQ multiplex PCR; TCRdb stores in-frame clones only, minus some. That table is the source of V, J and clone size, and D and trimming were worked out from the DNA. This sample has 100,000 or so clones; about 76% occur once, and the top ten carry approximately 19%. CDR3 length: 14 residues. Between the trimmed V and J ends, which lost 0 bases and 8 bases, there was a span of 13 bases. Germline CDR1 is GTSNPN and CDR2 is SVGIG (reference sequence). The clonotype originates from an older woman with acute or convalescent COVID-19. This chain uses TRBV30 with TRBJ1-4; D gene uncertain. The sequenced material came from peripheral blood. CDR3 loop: CAWSVRGLEEKLFF. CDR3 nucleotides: TGTGCCTGGAGTGTACGGGGTTTGGAGGAAAAACTGTTTTTT.